This T cell receptor (beta chain) comes out of a study of blood T cells in healthy people across ages. With respect to this clonotype: Its antigen remains unidentified. A single base separates this from a much larger clone, so it may be a read error.

Aged roughly 6 to 90, donors were systemically healthy Caucasians from Russia. A second PCR, run for roughly 7 to 12 cycles, used a sample-barcoded 5' primer plus a J-beta primer mix. TCRdb called the 5' RACE reads again in MiXCR, with one record for every CDR3 protein. Of under 1,000,000 distinct CDR3 sequences listed, 35% to 40% are singletons. General study points: Compared with aged donors, long-lived donors showed fewer expanded clones, suggesting selection.

Germline-derived CDR1 and CDR2 are MNHNS and SASEGT. The CDR3 extends over 15 amino acids. This clonotype was obtained from a man aged 18 to 30 in good health. The source material was blood. The genes are TRBV6-1 and TRBJ1-1; a weak D match, TRBD1 (5 bases). CDR3 region: CASSDRAAGRTGAFF. The CDR3 DNA reads TGTGCCAGCAGTGACCGGGCCGCGGGGCGGACTGGAGCTTTCTTT.